These T cell receptor beta chains were read from a single sample in a study of blood T cell repertoires in COVID-19. Sequencing was performed with immunoSEQ multiplex PCR; in TCRdb, only in-frame clones are kept and a portion is missing. This sample has around 230,000 clones, with about 80% found just once. Sequenced material: peripheral blood. These receptors all come from a woman of 80 years or more with acute or convalescent COVID-19. Each CDR3 is given with its conserved first and last residue. D genes are given only for firm matches. Clone size, where shown, is once, few, many, or a class for clones that have expanded.

clone_size	j_call	v_call	d_call	cdr3_aa	cdr3_nt
NA	TRBJ1-3	TRBV12-3/TRBV12-4	TRBD1	CASIGTGGNTIYF	TGTGCCAGCATCGGGACAGGAGGAAACACCATATATTTT
NA	TRBJ2-3	TRBV7-2	TRBD1	CASSFYRGRVPTDTQYF	TGTGCCAGCAGCTTTTACAGGGGAAGGGTGCCCACAGATACGCAGTATTTT
NA	TRBJ1-6	TRBV7-9	TRBD1	CASSLALGTAFSPLHF	TGTGCCAGCAGCTTAGCTCTCGGGACAGCCTTTTCACCCCTCCACTTT
NA	TRBJ1-3	TRBV6-2/TRBV6-3	NA	CASSSPGGLGNTIYF	TGTGCCAGCAGTTCGCCCGGAGGACTTGGAAACACCATATATTTT
once	TRBJ2-2	TRBV7-8	TRBD2	CASSYGLAGPNTGELFF	TGTGCCAGCAGCTACGGACTAGCGGGGCCCAACACCGGGGAGCTGTTTTTT
few	TRBJ2-7	TRBV5-6	NA	CASSLYGVYYEQYF	TGTGCCAGCAGCTTGTACGGGGTATACTACGAGCAGTACTTC
NA	TRBJ2-6	TRBV27	TRBD1	CASSSQGAAANVLTF	TGTGCCAGCAGTTCCCAGGGGGCGGCGGCCAACGTCCTGACTTTC
NA	TRBJ1-6	TRBV5-1	NA	CASSSQGYNSPLHF	TGCGCCAGCAGCTCACAGGGATATAATTCACCCCTCCACTTT
NA	TRBJ2-2	TRBV4-1	TRBD1	CASSHLTRDRIASGELFF	TGCGCCAGCAGCCATCTAACCCGGGACAGGATTGCGTCCGGGGAGCTGTTTTTT
NA	TRBJ1-6	TRBV5-1	NA	CASSSLSTTNSPLHF	TGCGCCAGCAGCTCTTTATCGACAACAAACTCACCCCTCCACTTT
NA	TRBJ1-1	TRBV15	NA	CATRRGLNTEAFF	TGTGCCACCAGGCGGGGATTGAACACTGAAGCTTTCTTT
NA	TRBJ2-1	TRBV28	TRBD2	CASSLPGGGGNEQFF	TGTGCCAGCAGTTTACCTGGCGGGGGGGGTAATGAGCAGTTCTTC
NA	TRBJ1-1	TRBV6-5	NA	CASSYRGNPEAFF	TGTGCCAGCAGTTACAGGGGGAATCCTGAAGCTTTCTTT
once	TRBJ2-2	TRBV7-9	NA	CASKAGTGELFF	TGTGCCAGTAAGGCGGGCACCGGGGAGCTGTTTTTT
NA	TRBJ1-2	TRBV19	NA	CASSIIRFGQAYPYGYTF	TGTGCCAGTAGTATTATCCGGTTTGGGCAGGCCTACCCATATGGCTACACCTTC
once	TRBJ2-7	TRBV18	TRBD1	CASSPGTAHYEQYF	TGTGCCAGCTCACCCGGGACAGCCCACTACGAGCAGTACTTC
NA	TRBJ2-1	TRBV15	TRBD1	CATSSLRGPYNEQFF	TGTGCCACCAGCTCCTTGAGGGGGCCCTACAATGAGCAGTTCTTC
NA	TRBJ1-4	TRBV5-1	NA	CASSAGDNEKLFF	TGCGCCAGCAGCGCGGGGGACAATGAAAAACTGTTTTTT
NA	TRBJ1-5	TRBV18	TRBD1	CASSLDRDSNQPQHF	TGTGCCAGCTCACTCGACAGGGATAGCAATCAGCCCCAGCATTTT
NA	TRBJ1-1	TRBV11-2	NA	CASSLVSRVEAFF	TGTGCCAGCAGCTTAGTGTCCAGGGTTGAAGCTTTCTTT
once	TRBJ2-1	TRBV5-6	NA	CASRYVGQFDGAYNEQFF	TGTGCCAGCAGGTACGTTGGACAGTTCGATGGGGCCTACAATGAGCAGTTCTTC
NA	TRBJ2-1	TRBV6-6	NA	CASSYGENEQFF	TGTGCCAGCAGTTACGGGGAGAATGAGCAGTTCTTC
NA	TRBJ1-6	TRBV7-7	TRBD1	CASSSPGQGLSNSPLHF	TGTGCTAGCAGCTCCCCGGGACAGGGGCTGTCCAATTCACCCCTCCACTTT
NA	TRBJ2-2	TRBV28	TRBD1	CASTPRDRQNTGELFF	TGTGCCAGCACCCCCCGGGACAGGCAAAACACCGGGGAGCTGTTTTTT
NA	TRBJ2-7	TRBV6-5	NA	CATVRVEDYEQYF	TGTGCCACCGTCAGGGTTGAGGACTACGAGCAGTACTTC
NA	TRBJ1-3	TRBV28	TRBD1	CASLRGRSGNTIYF	TGTGCCAGTTTAAGGGGGCGTAGTGGAAACACCATATATTTT
few	TRBJ1-6	TRBV19	TRBD1	CASGEGTGISPLHF	TGTGCCAGTGGGGAGGGGACAGGGATTTCACCCCTCCACTTT
NA	TRBJ2-7	TRBV28	NA	CASSSSPPHEQYF	TGTGCCAGCAGTTCGTCCCCCCCCCACGAGCAGTACTTC
NA	TRBJ1-3	TRBV5-1	NA	CASSLSGTLSSGNTIYF	TGCGCCAGCAGCTTATCCGGGACATTGAGCTCTGGAAACACCATATATTTT
once	TRBJ1-1	TRBV30	NA	CASLTEGKAFF	TGTGCAAGCCTCACGGAGGGAAAAGCTTTCTTT
once	TRBJ1-2	TRBV18	TRBD1	CASSPPGTGVNYGYTF	TGTGCCAGCTCACCACCCGGGACAGGGGTTAACTATGGCTACACCTTC
NA	TRBJ1-2	TRBV28	NA	CASNPGAPGYTF	TGTGCCAGCAACCCAGGGGCTCCGGGCTACACCTTC
NA	TRBJ1-4	TRBV7-2	TRBD1	CASSSRGQGFMKTNEKLFF	TGTGCCAGCAGCTCTAGGGGACAGGGGTTTATGAAAACTAATGAAAAACTGTTTTTT
NA	TRBJ1-4	TRBV30	TRBD1	CALQTGLREKLFF	TGTGCCTTACAGACAGGGTTACGAGAAAAACTGTTTTTT
few	TRBJ2-7	TRBV6-5	NA	CASSLQIYEQYF	TGTGCCAGCAGCCTACAGATTTACGAGCAGTACTTC
NA	TRBJ1-3	TRBV7-9	TRBD1	CASSSWTGGSGNTIYF	TGTGCCAGCAGCTCCTGGACAGGGGGCTCTGGAAACACCATATATTTT
few	TRBJ1-2	TRBV5-1	TRBD1	CASSHPGQGSGYTF	TGCGCCAGCAGCCACCCGGGACAGGGTAGCGGCTACACCTTC
NA	TRBJ1-2	TRBV6-1	NA	CASSDRAFDYGYTF	TGTGCCAGCAGTGACAGGGCCTTCGACTATGGCTACACCTTC
once	TRBJ2-6	TRBV11-2	TRBD1	CASSRRGQGGAGANVLTF	TGTGCCAGCAGCCGAAGGGGACAGGGAGGTGCTGGGGCCAACGTCCTGACTTTC
NA	TRBJ2-2	TRBV19	TRBD1	CASSDPGTGVTGELFF	TGTGCCAGTAGTGATCCCGGGACAGGGGTCACCGGGGAGCTGTTTTTT
NA	TRBJ2-7	TRBV12-3/TRBV12-4	TRBD1	CASSTGQGHEQYF	TGTGCCAGCAGTACGGGACAGGGCCACGAGCAGTACTTC
many	TRBJ2-7	TRBV4-2	TRBD2	CASSQALRSGGAGEQYF	TGTGCCAGCAGCCAAGCCCTCAGGAGCGGGGGGGCCGGGGAGCAGTACTTC
few	TRBJ1-5	TRBV4-2	NA	CASSRSGGSNQPQHF	TGTGCCAGCAGCCGAAGCGGGGGGAGCAATCAGCCCCAGCATTTT
NA	TRBJ2-2	TRBV2	NA	CASRTTNTGELFF	TGTGCCAGCAGGACAACGAACACCGGGGAGCTGTTTTTT
NA	TRBJ2-2	TRBV5-1	NA	CASSSVEGANTGELFF	TGCGCCAGCAGCTCCGTTGAGGGGGCGAACACCGGGGAGCTGTTTTTT
once	TRBJ2-1	TRBV13	TRBD2	CASSPRLVGGAVEQFF	TGTGCCAGCAGCCCGAGATTAGTCGGGGGGGCAGTTGAGCAGTTCTTC
NA	TRBJ2-2	TRBV2	TRBD1	CASTKQGAGTGELFF	TGTGCCAGCACGAAACAGGGGGCGGGGACCGGGGAGCTGTTTTTT
NA	TRBJ2-2	TRBV3-1/TRBV3-2	TRBD2	CASRTPRASGGPGELFF	TGTGCCAGCAGGACCCCCCGGGCTAGCGGGGGGCCCGGGGAGCTGTTTTTT
NA	TRBJ2-1	TRBV2	TRBD2	CASSWASGSYNEQFF	TGTGCCAGCAGTTGGGCTAGCGGATCCTACAATGAGCAGTTCTTC
NA	TRBJ2-2	TRBV3-1/TRBV3-2	TRBD2	CASSQVGGLNTGELFF	TGTGCCAGCAGCCAAGTCGGGGGGTTGAACACCGGGGAGCTGTTTTTT
NA	TRBJ2-1	TRBV6-6	TRBD1	CASSYSTGTAYNEQFF	TGTGCCAGCAGTTACTCGACAGGGACAGCCTACAATGAGCAGTTCTTC
NA	TRBJ2-7	TRBV11-3	NA	CASSPLTESYEQYF	TGTGCCAGCAGCCCCCTGACAGAATCCTACGAGCAGTACTTC
NA	TRBJ1-3	TRBV5-1	NA	CASSFGGADSGNTIYF	TGCGCCAGCAGCTTTGGTGGGGCCGACTCTGGAAACACCATATATTTT